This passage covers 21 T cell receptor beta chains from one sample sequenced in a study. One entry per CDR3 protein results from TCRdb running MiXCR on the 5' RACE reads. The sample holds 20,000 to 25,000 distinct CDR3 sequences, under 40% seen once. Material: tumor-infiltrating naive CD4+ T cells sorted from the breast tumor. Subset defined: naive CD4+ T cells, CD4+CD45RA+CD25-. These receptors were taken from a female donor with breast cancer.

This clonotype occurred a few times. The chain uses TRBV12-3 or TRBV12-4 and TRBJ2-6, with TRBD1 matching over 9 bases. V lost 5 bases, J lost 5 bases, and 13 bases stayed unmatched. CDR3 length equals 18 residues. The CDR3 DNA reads TGTGCCAGCAGTGGGGGGACAGGGCTTGAGACTAGGGCCAACGTCCTGACTTTC. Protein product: CASSGGTGLETRANVLTF.

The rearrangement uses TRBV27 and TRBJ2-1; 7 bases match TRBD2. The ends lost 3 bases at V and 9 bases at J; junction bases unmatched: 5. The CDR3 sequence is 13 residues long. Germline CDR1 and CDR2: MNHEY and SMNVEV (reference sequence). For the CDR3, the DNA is TGTGCCAGCAGTTTCTGGCGGGAGCGTGAGCAGTTCTTC. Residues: CASSFWREREQFF.

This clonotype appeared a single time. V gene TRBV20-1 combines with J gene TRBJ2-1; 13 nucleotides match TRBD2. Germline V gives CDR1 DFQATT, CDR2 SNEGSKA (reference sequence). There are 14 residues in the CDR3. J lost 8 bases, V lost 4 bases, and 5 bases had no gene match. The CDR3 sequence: CSATRTSGRYEQFF. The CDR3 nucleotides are TGCAGTGCTACCCGGACTAGCGGGAGATATGAGCAGTTCTTC.

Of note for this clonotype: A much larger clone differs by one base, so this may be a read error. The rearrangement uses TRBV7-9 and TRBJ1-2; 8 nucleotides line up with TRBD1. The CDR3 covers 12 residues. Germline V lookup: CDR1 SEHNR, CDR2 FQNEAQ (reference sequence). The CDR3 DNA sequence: TGTGCCAGCAGCCGCGGACAGGGTGGCTACATCTTC. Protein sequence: CASSRGQGGYIF. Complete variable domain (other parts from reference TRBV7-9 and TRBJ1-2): DTGVSQNPRHKITKRGQNVTFRCDPISEHNRLYWYRQTLGQGPEFLTYFQNEAQLEKSRLLSDRFSAERPKGSFSTLEIQRTEQGDSAMYLCASSRGQGGYIFGSGTRLTVV.

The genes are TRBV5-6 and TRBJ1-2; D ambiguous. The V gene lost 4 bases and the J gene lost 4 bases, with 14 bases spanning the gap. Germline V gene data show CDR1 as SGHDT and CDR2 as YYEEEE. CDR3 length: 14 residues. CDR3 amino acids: CASSLRRALYGYTF. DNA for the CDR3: TGTGCCAGCAGCCTGCGCCGGGCTCTCTATGGCTACACCTTC.

The CDR3 region has the DNA TGTGCCAGCAGAGATAGCGGGAGCGCGCTATGCACCGGGGAGCTGTTTTTT. Translation: CASRDSGSALCTGELFF. The chain carries TRBV6-6 and TRBJ2-2; TRBD2 matches at 9 bases. This CDR3 spans 17 amino acids. J lost 4 bases, V lost 6 bases, and 12 bases had no gene match. Per germline, CDR1 MNHNY and CDR2 SVGAGI (reference sequence).

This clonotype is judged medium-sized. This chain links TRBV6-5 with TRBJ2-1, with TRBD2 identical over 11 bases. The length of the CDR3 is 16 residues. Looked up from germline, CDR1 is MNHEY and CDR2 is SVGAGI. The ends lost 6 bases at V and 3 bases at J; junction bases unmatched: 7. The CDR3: CASRDLAGGHYNEQFF. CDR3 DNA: TGTGCCAGCAGAGACCTAGCGGGAGGCCACTACAATGAGCAGTTCTTC.

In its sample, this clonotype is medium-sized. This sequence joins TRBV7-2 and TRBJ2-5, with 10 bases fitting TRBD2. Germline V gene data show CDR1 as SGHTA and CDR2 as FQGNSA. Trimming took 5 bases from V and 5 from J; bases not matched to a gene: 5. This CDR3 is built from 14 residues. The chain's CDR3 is CASSPSSGSETQYF. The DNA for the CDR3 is TGTGCCAGCAGCCCCTCTAGCGGGAGTGAGACCCAGTACTTC.

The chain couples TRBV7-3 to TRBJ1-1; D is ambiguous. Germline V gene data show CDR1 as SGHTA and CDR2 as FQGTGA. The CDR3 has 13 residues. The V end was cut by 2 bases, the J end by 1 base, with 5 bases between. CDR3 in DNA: TGTGCCAGCAGCTTATTCAAGAACACTGAAGCTTTCTTT. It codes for CASSLFKNTEAFF.

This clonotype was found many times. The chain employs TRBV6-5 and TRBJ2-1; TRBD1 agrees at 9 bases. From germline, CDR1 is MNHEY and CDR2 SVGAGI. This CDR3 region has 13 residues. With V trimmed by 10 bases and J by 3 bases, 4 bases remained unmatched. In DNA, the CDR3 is TGTGCCACCGGGACAGGGTTCTACAATGAGCAGTTCTTC. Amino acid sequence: CATGTGFYNEQFF.

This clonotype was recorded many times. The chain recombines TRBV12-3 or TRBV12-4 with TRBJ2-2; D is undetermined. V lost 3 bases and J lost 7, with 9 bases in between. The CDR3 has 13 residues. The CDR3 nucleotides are TGTGCCAGCAGTTTCGTTGGGAACGGGGAGCTGTTTTTT. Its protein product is CASSFVGNGELFF.

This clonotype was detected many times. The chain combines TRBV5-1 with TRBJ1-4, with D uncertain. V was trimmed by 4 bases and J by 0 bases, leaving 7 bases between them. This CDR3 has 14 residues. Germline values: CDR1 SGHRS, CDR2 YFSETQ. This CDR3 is CASSGTTTNEKLFF. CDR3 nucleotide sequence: TGCGCCAGCAGCGGCACCACAACTAATGAAAAACTGTTTTTT.

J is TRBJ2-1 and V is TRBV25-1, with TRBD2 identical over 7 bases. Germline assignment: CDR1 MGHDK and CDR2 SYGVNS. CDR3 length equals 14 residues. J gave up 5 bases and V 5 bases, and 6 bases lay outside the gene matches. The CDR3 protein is CASSRDYPDNEQFF. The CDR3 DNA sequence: TGTGCCAGCAGTCGGGACTATCCCGACAATGAGCAGTTCTTC.

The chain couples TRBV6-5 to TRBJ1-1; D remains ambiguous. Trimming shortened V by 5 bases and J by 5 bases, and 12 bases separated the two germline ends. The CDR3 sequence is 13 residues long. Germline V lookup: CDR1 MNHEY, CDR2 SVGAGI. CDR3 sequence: CASSRRGRTEAFF. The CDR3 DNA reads TGTGCCAGCAGTAGAAGAGGGAGGACTGAAGCTTTCTTT.

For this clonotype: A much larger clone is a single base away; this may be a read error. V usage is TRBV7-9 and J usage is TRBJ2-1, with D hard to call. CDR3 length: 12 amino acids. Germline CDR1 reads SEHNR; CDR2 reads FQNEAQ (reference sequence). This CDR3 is CASNLVGNEQFF. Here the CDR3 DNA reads TGTGCCAGCAACTTAGTGGGGAATGAGCAGTTCTTC.

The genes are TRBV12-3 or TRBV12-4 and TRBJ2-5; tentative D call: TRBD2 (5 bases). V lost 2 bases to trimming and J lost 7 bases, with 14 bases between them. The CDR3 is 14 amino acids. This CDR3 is CASSLRSCGLTQYF. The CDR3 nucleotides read TGTGCCAGCAGTTTAAGGTCTTGCGGACTGACCCAGTACTTC.

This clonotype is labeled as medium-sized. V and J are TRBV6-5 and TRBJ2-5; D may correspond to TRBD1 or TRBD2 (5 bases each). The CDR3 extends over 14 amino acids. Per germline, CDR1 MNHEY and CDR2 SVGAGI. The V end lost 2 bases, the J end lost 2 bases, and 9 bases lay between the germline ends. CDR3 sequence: CASSYRDGQETQYF. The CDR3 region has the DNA TGTGCCAGCAGTTACCGGGACGGACAAGAGACCCAGTACTTC.

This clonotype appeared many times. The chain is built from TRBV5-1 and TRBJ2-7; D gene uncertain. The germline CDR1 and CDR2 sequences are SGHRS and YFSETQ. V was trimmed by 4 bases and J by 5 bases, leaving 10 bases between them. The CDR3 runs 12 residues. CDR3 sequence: CASSPDLDEQYF. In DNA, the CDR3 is TGCGCCAGCAGCCCCGACTTGGACGAGCAGTACTTC.

CDR3 sequence (DNA): TGCGCCAGCAGCTCCCGGGGTTCTCCCCCTATCGATGAGCAGTTCTTC. This sequence encodes CASSSRGSPPIDEQFF. The chain combines TRBV5-1 with TRBJ2-1; tentatively, D is TRBD2 (5 bases). V was clipped by 3 bases and J by 8 bases, with 21 bases between them. The germline V gene encodes CDR1 SGHRS and CDR2 YFSETQ. The CDR3 totals 16 residues.

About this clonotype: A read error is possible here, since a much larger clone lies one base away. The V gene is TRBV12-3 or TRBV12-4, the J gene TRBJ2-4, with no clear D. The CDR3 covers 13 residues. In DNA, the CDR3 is TGTGCCAGCAGCCGAAATTCCAAAAACATTCGGTACTTC. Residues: CASSRNSKNIRYF.

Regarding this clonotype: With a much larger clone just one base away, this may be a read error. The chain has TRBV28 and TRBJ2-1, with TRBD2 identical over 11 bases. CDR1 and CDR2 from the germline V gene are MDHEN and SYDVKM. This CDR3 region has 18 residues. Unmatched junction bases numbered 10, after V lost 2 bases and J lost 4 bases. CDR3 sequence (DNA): TGTGCCAGCAGTTTACCGGGGAAGACTAGCGGGATGTACAATGAGCAGTTCTTC. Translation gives CASSLPGKTSGMYNEQFF.